The 30 T cell receptor beta chains below come from one sample, sequenced in a study of cytomegalovirus exposure and HLA in healthy donors (dated by TCRdb to the late 2010s). Preparation of the library involved the immunoSEQ multiplex PCR assay. A mixture of 60 forward primers for TCR Vbeta segments and 13 reverse primers for TCR Jbeta segments was used in the multiplex PCR. Not all clones reach the TCRdb copy of this immuneACCESS table, which keeps in-frame sequences only. Checked studies attribute under half of the gap to unresolved V genes and leave the rest unexplained. Within this sample are more than 110,000 clones, with more than 70% of them counted one time only. 4.9% of the sample comes from the top ten. The sample comprised PBMCs. The receptors originated from a woman aged 50 to 60 in good health and CMV-seronegative.

This clone was seen a few times. V is TRBV6-5 and J is TRBJ1-2, with D hard to call. The V gene lost 5 bases and the J gene lost 0 bases, with 4 bases spanning the gap. Germline V lookup: CDR1 MNHEY, CDR2 SVGAGI. This CDR3 has 12 amino acids. CDR3 in DNA: TGTGCCAGCAGTACACCTAACTATGGCTACACCTTC. It yields the protein CASSTPNYGYTF.

The CDR3 loop reads CASSFFLQGFYEQYF. In DNA, the CDR3 is TGTGCCAGCAGCTTCTTCCTACAGGGGTTCTACGAGCAGTACTTC. This chain links TRBV11-2 with TRBJ2-7, with 7 bases that match TRBD1. This CDR3 contains 15 residues. V was pared by 3 bases and J by 3 bases, with 8 bases of the junction left unmatched. Germline values: CDR1 SGHAT, CDR2 FQNNGV.

This clone has only a few counts. The J gene is TRBJ1-2, the V gene TRBV7-3; D might be TRBD1 (6 bases). From germline, CDR1 is SGHTA and CDR2 FQGTGA. The CDR3 totals 15 residues. V shed 4 bases and J shed 4 bases, with 16 bases lying between them. CDR3 coding DNA: TGTGCCAGCAGCTCGTTACAGGGCTACAGCTATGGCTACACCTTC. This gives the protein CASSSLQGYSYGYTF.

V is TRBV6-4 and J is TRBJ2-6; D call uncertain. This CDR3 has 14 amino acids. Germline CDR1 is MRHNA and CDR2 is SNTAGT. The V gene lost 4 bases and the J gene lost 2 bases, with 6 bases spanning the gap. For the CDR3, the DNA is TGTGCCAGCAGTGCAGATACTGGGGCCAACGTCCTGACTTTC. Protein: CASSADTGANVLTF.

The CDR3 DNA reads TGTGCCAGCAGTGAACAGGGACAGGGGTATGAAAAACTGTTTTTT. The encoded protein is CASSEQGQGYEKLFF. This rearrangement joins TRBV2 to TRBJ1-4; 10 bases are a match to TRBD1. The CDR3 sequence is 15 residues long. Germline-derived CDR1 and CDR2 are SNHLY and FYNNEI. V was pared by 2 bases and J by 6 bases, with 3 bases of the junction left unmatched.

The chain uses TRBV5-1 and TRBJ2-7, with D possibly TRBD1 on 5 matching bases. The CDR3 sequence is 15 residues long. V was clipped by 4 bases and J by 0 bases, with 14 bases between them. Germline CDR1 SGHRS, CDR2 YFSETQ. The CDR3 coding sequence is TGCGCCAGCAGCCAGGTCGACAGTACCTCCTACGAGCAGTACTTC. It yields the protein CASSQVDSTSYEQYF. The full variable domain, rest sourced from reference TRBV5-1 and TRBJ2-7, is KAGVTQTPRYLIKTRGQQVTLSCSPISGHRSVSWYQQTPGQGLQFLFEYFSETQRNKGNFPGRFSGRQFSNSRSEMNVSTLELGDSALYLCASSQVDSTSYEQYFGPGTRLTVT.

The J gene is TRBJ1-5, the V gene TRBV2, with 7 nucleotides matching TRBD1. This CDR3 comprises 13 residues. The junction had 4 bases not matched to a gene; V was cut back by 6 bases and J by 5 bases. Germline values: CDR1 SNHLY, CDR2 FYNNEI. CDR3 DNA: TGTGCCAGCAGGAGGGGGCGATATCAGCCCCAGCATTTT. It translates to CASRRGRYQPQHF. Looking up the rest from reference TRBV2 and TRBJ1-5 gives the full variable domain: EPEVTQTPSHQVTQMGQEVILRCVPISNHLYFYWYRQILGQKVEFLVSFYNNEISEKSEIFDDQFSVERPDGSNFTLKIRSTKLEDSAMYFCASRRGRYQPQHFGDGTRLSIL.

The rearrangement links TRBV5-1 to TRBJ2-1, with 8 bases matching TRBD2. Germline-derived CDR1 and CDR2 are SGHRS and YFSETQ. Trimming took 0 bases from V and 8 from J; bases not matched to a gene: 13. The CDR3 has 17 amino acids. CDR3 nucleotide sequence: TGCGCCAGCAGCTTGGGGGCGCAGCGGGGGCTTGGATATGAGCAGTTCTTC. This gives the protein CASSLGAQRGLGYEQFF.

The rearrangement joins TRBV6-6 to TRBJ2-3, with TRBD1 matching over 7 bases. This CDR3 comprises 16 residues. Germline values: CDR1 MNHNY, CDR2 SVGAGI (reference sequence). J lost 4 bases, V lost 4 bases, and 11 bases had no gene match. CDR3: CASSWLRDSSSDTQYF. As DNA, the CDR3 is TGTGCCAGCAGTTGGCTCCGGGACAGTTCGTCAGATACGCAGTATTTT.

This sequence joins TRBV30 and TRBJ1-6; D not resolved. In germline, CDR1 is GTSNPN, CDR2 SVGIG (reference sequence). The CDR3 is 14 amino acids. V was pared by 2 bases and J by 5 bases, with 10 bases between. The CDR3 coding sequence is TGTGCCTGGAGTATGGGAGTTAATAATTCACCCCTCCACTTT. Translating it yields CAWSMGVNNSPLHF.

The chain is built from TRBV11-3 and TRBJ2-5; 7 nucleotides align to TRBD1. Germline loops: CDR1 SGHNT, CDR2 YENEEA. V gave up 5 bases and J gave up 3 bases; unmatched junction bases: 12. CDR3 length: 16 residues. The CDR3 protein is CASSAASQGGKETQYF. Here the CDR3 DNA reads TGTGCCAGCAGCGCGGCATCCCAAGGGGGCAAAGAGACCCAGTACTTC.

The chain employs TRBV7-9 and TRBJ2-3; weak D call: TRBD1 (5 bases). From germline, CDR1 is SEHNR and CDR2 FQNEAQ (reference sequence). The CDR3 consists of 16 residues. The V end lost 5 bases, the J end lost 3 bases, and 18 bases lay between the germline ends. CDR3 amino acids: CASSPLGLKGTDTQYF. The CDR3 DNA is TGTGCCAGCAGCCCACTGGGTTTGAAGGGGACAGATACGCAGTATTTT.

The chain has TRBV10-3 and TRBJ1-3; 10 bases agree with TRBD1. The junction had 1 base not matched to a gene; V was cut back by 0 bases and J by 5 bases. The CDR3 covers 15 residues. Germline CDR1 and CDR2: ENHRY and SYGVKD. In nucleotides, the CDR3 is TGTGCCATCAGTGAGTCTGACAGGGGGCGAAACACCATATATTTT. It codes for CAISESDRGRNTIYF.

The chain recombines TRBV19 with TRBJ1-2, with TRBD1 as a possible D gene (6 bases). CDR3 length: 14 amino acids. CDR1 is LNHDA, CDR2 SQIVND, per germline (reference sequence). V was shortened by 5 bases and J by 6 bases, with 16 bases between the two germline ends. CDR3: CASSGGRGKNGYTF. CDR3 in DNA: TGTGCCAGTAGTGGGGGGAGGGGGAAGAATGGCTACACCTTC.

The chain joins TRBV27 to TRBJ2-6; tentative D call: TRBD1 (6 bases). The CDR3 is 16 amino acids. Per germline, CDR1 MNHEY and CDR2 SMNVEV (reference sequence). With 6 bases removed from V and 3 bases from J, the gap between germline ends came to 15 bases. This CDR3 is CASSLFWGRGANVLTF. Here the CDR3 DNA reads TGTGCCAGCAGCCTATTTTGGGGGCGTGGGGCCAACGTCCTGACTTTC. The variable domain in full, with the rest retrieved from reference TRBV27 and TRBJ2-6, is EAQVTQNPRYLITVTGKKLTVTCSQNMNHEYMSWYRQDPGLGLRQIYYSMNVEVTDKGDVPEGYKVSRKEKRNFPLILESPSPNQTSLYFCASSLFWGRGANVLTFGAGSRLTVL.

The CDR3 DNA reads as TGTGCCAGCAGTTACTCGCCGCAGGGGTTTGACTACACCTTC. The encoded protein is CASSYSPQGFDYTF. The chain is built from TRBV6-6 and TRBJ1-2; the D gene is possibly TRBD1 (6 bases). V was pared by 0 bases and J by 10 bases, with 15 bases between. CDR3 length: 14 residues. The germline CDR1 and CDR2 sequences are MNHNY and SVGAGI (reference sequence).

V usage is TRBV29-1 and J usage is TRBJ2-2, with 7 bases aligning to TRBD1. Unmatched junction bases numbered 11, after V lost 1 base and J lost 6 bases. This CDR3 is 16 amino acids long. Germline V lookup: CDR1 SQVTM, CDR2 ANQGSEA. CDR3 sequence: CSVEVRGFGEPGELFF. In DNA form, the CDR3 reads TGCAGCGTTGAAGTCAGGGGGTTTGGTGAACCCGGGGAGCTGTTTTTT.

This chain connects TRBV21-1 to TRBJ2-7; no check of the table's D call, TRBD1, against the DNA was made. TRBV21-1 is labeled a pseudogene. The CDR3 totals 13 residues. CDR3 protein: CARWDRSSYEQYF. The CDR3 DNA reads TGTGCCAGGTGGGACAGAAGCTCCTACGAGCAGTACTTC.

The chain joins TRBV5-1 to TRBJ2-7, with 7 bases fitting TRBD1. With 4 bases clipped from V and 5 bases from J, the junction kept 12 bases outside the gene matches. The CDR3 has 15 amino acids. Germline V gene lookup returns CDR1 SGHRS and CDR2 YFSETQ. The CDR3 is CASSGWDRGIHEQYF. The CDR3 coding sequence is TGCGCCAGCAGCGGGTGGGACAGAGGGATCCACGAGCAGTACTTC.

This chain connects TRBV5-1 to TRBJ2-3, with D possibly TRBD1 on 6 matching bases. Per the germline V gene, CDR1 is SGHRS and CDR2 is YFSETQ. CDR3 length equals 15 residues. V was clipped by 0 bases and J by 10 bases, with 18 bases between them. CDR3 residues: CASSLGQGPISSQYF. The CDR3 region has the DNA TGCGCCAGCAGCTTGGGTCAGGGGCCAATCAGTTCGCAGTATTTT.

This clone was observed a few times. The V and J genes are TRBV5-4 and TRBJ1-1; D not certain. The CDR3 is made up of 15 amino acids. Germline CDR1 reads SGHNT; CDR2 reads YYREEE (reference sequence). The V end lost 0 bases, the J end lost 2 bases, and 11 bases lay between the germline ends. In nucleotides, the CDR3 is TGTGCCAGCAGCTTGGGGGCGGGGATAAACACTGAAGCTTTCTTT. It specifies CASSLGAGINTEAFF.

This chain joins TRBV11-3 and TRBJ2-7, with 12 bases aligning to TRBD2. This CDR3 is 15 amino acids long. Unmatched junction bases numbered 4, after V lost 4 bases and J lost 3 bases. Germline-derived CDR1 and CDR2 are SGHNT and YENEEA. Here the CDR3 DNA reads TGTGCCAGCAGCTCCGGGACTAGCGGGTTCTACGAGCAGTACTTC. It translates to CASSSGTSGFYEQYF.

The chain has TRBV6-5 and TRBJ2-7, with 11 positions matching TRBD2. Germline trimming cut 5 bases from V and 4 bases from J; bases unmatched to any gene: 4. Germline loops: CDR1 MNHEY, CDR2 SVGAGI. The CDR3 extends over 14 amino acids. CDR3 residues: CASSLLAGAYEQYF. For the CDR3, the DNA is TGTGCCAGCAGTCTACTAGCGGGGGCGTACGAGCAGTACTTC.

The chain joins TRBV5-4 to TRBJ2-7; 8 bases match TRBD1. The CDR3 is made up of 13 amino acids. Looked up from germline, CDR1 is SGHNT and CDR2 is YYREEE (reference sequence). V lost 5 bases and J lost 6; bases outside the gene matches: 7. CDR3 sequence reads: CASSYVDRAEQYF. CDR3 sequence (DNA): TGTGCCAGCAGTTACGTGGACAGGGCCGAGCAGTACTTC. The full variable domain, rest sourced from reference TRBV5-4 and TRBJ2-7, is ETGVTQSPTHLIKTRGQQVTLRCSSQSGHNTVSWYQQALGQGPQFIFQYYREEENGRGNFPPRFSGLQFPNYSSELNVNALELDDSALYLCASSYVDRAEQYFGPGTRLTVT.

The rearrangement uses TRBV10-3 and TRBJ2-3; 8 nucleotides match TRBD1. V gave up 6 bases and J gave up 2 bases; unmatched junction bases: 4. The length of the CDR3 is 14 residues. Germline V CDR1 and CDR2: ENHRY, SYGVKD. This CDR3 is CAISPGQDTDTQYF. The CDR3 DNA follows: TGTGCCATCAGCCCGGGACAGGACACAGATACGCAGTATTTT.

The V and J genes are TRBV11-2 and TRBJ2-1, with D possibly TRBD1 on 6 matching bases. Germline CDR1 and CDR2: SGHAT and FQNNGV. V gave up 6 bases and J gave up 5 bases, with 23 bases separating them. This CDR3 spans 17 amino acids. Here the CDR3 DNA reads TGTGCCAGCAGACGAAGGGGAGACCCGGGACACCACAATGAGCAGTTCTTC. It yields the protein CASRRRGDPGHHNEQFF.

The V call is TRBV5-5, the J call TRBJ2-7; 7 bases match TRBD2. CDR3 length equals 14 residues. Unmatched junction bases numbered 4, after V lost 1 base and J lost 3 bases. CDR1 SGHKS and CDR2 YYEKEE come from the germline V gene (reference sequence). In DNA form, the CDR3 reads TGTGCCAGCAGCTTGAGGGCGGGGGTCTACGAGCAGTACTTC. It translates to CASSLRAGVYEQYF.

V and J are TRBV5-1 and TRBJ1-2; possible D gene TRBD1, 6 bases. Trimming took off 0 bases at V and 5 bases at J, with 20 bases between the two ends. Germline CDR1 SGHRS, CDR2 YFSETQ. The CDR3 runs 17 residues. CDR3 in DNA: TGCGCCAGCAGCTTGGAGGCGTGGGAGGGGGTGAATTATGGCTACACCTTC. The encoded protein is CASSLEAWEGVNYGYTF.

The V gene is TRBV7-2, the J gene TRBJ2-5, with a tentative D call TRBD1 (6 bases). Germline V gives CDR1 SGHTA, CDR2 FQGNSA. Trimming took off 1 base at V and 3 bases at J, with 9 bases between the two ends. The CDR3 has 14 amino acids. This CDR3 is CASSLGPGEETQYF. CDR3 DNA sequence: TGTGCCAGCAGCTTAGGTCCAGGGGAAGAGACCCAGTACTTC.

The gene calls are TRBV5-4 and TRBJ2-3; 9 bases match TRBD1. This CDR3 has 15 residues. The junction had 4 bases not matched to a gene; V was cut back by 0 bases and J by 5 bases. The germline gives CDR1 SGHNT, CDR2 YYREEE (reference sequence). CDR3 residues: CASSLVGQGRDTQYF. The CDR3 nucleotides read TGTGCCAGCAGCTTGGTAGGACAGGGGAGAGATACGCAGTATTTT. Filled out from reference TRBV5-4 and TRBJ2-3, the complete variable domain reads ETGVTQSPTHLIKTRGQQVTLRCSSQSGHNTVSWYQQALGQGPQFIFQYYREEENGRGNFPPRFSGLQFPNYSSELNVNALELDDSALYLCASSLVGQGRDTQYFGPGTRLTVL.